The next 5 T cell receptor beta chains were all read from a single sample in a study of human T cells and chemical hapten exposure (dated by TCRdb to about 2021). The method was RACE. TCRdb records NextSeq 500 as the sequencer. TCRdb reworked the public reads: Q25 trimming with fastp, MiXCR clone assembly, productive beta chains retained. Rows matching on CDR3 protein sequence are summarized as one entry with the most common DNA and genes. Across this sample there are about 65,000 distinct CDR3 sequences, with 5.5% to 7.5% seen only once. The top ten clonotypes cover around 3.6% of the sample. Sample time point, as interpreted from the label and publication: healthy volunteer bleed at 6 weeks. Total RNA was isolated from unfractionated whole blood collected in Tempus Blood RNA tubes. The specimen was whole blood. The receptors stem from a female donor in good health. Some clones in this sample may be carry-over from other donors' samples.

This clonotype has a handful of counts. The CDR3 is CASSLAQGSNTQYF. CDR3 nucleotides: TGTGCCAGCAGCTTAGCACAGGGATCCAATACGCAGTATTTT. The rearrangement joins TRBV7-2 to TRBJ2-3, with a possible D match to TRBD1 (6 bases). The germline V gene has CDR1 SGHTA and CDR2 FQGNSA. The germline V and J ends were trimmed by 0 bases and 7 bases, with 11 bases remaining between them. The CDR3 has 14 amino acids.

There are a few counts of this clonotype. V gene TRBV12-3 or TRBV12-4 combines with J gene TRBJ2-7, with unresolved D. V was trimmed by 1 base and J by 2 bases, leaving 9 bases between them. This CDR3 is 14 amino acids long. The CDR3 sequence: CASSLGGLPYEQYF. The CDR3 DNA is TGTGCCAGCAGTTTAGGGGGTCTCCCCTACGAGCAGTACTTC.

This clonotype is a singleton in its sample. This chain joins TRBV6-2 or TRBV6-3 and TRBJ2-1; no reliable D call. Germline CDR1 MNHEY, CDR2 SVGEGT. V lost 6 bases to trimming and J lost 4 bases, with 13 bases between them. CDR3 length: 14 residues. CDR3 loop: CASSRWQEYNEQFF. CDR3 in DNA: TGTGCCAGCAGCCGGTGGCAGGAATACAATGAGCAGTTCTTC.

This clonotype has ten or more counts. This rearrangement joins TRBV6-5 to TRBJ2-7; 9 bases map to TRBD1. V gave up 8 bases and J gave up 5 bases; unmatched junction bases: 4. The CDR3 has 12 residues. Germline loops: CDR1 MNHEY, CDR2 SVGAGI. The DNA for the CDR3 is TGTGCCAGCTGGGACAGGGTCGACGAGCAGTACTTC. Protein product: CASWDRVDEQYF.

Details on this clonotype: This could be a read error, since a much larger clone is one nucleotide away. In this CDR3 the conserved last residue, phenylalanine or tryptophan, is missing, so a read error is likely. This chain joins TRBV6-2 or TRBV6-3 and TRBJ2-3, with 8 bases fitting TRBD2. V shed 4 bases, J shed 4 bases, and the junction held 4 bases outside the gene matches. Germline CDR1 is MNHEY and CDR2 is SVGEGT. The CDR3 spans 14 residues. The DNA for the CDR3 is TGTGCCAGCAGTTTCGGGACTAGTGCAGATACGCAGTATTTA. This sequence encodes CASSFGTSADTQYL.